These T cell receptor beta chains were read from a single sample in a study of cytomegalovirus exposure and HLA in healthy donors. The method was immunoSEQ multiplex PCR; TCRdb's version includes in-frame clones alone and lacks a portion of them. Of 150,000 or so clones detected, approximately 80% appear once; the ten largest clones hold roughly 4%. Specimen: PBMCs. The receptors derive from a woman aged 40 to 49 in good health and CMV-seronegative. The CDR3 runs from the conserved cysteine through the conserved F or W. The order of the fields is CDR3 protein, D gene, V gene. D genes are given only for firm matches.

CAIRTGTSDETQYF | TRBD2 | TRBV10-3
CASSLQATTGEQYF | . | TRBV7-6
CASRQGISHGYTF | . | TRBV6-1
CASSVGQGVSDEQYF | TRBD1 | TRBV9
CASSSGGGGEETQYF | TRBD2 | TRBV28
CAWSVSAGYGYTF | . | TRBV30
CASRPGTGAGGYTF | TRBD1 | TRBV2
CASSELRASNEQFF | . | TRBV6-1
CASSSHSTGANVLTF | . | TRBV6-1
CASSVDRGSSGYNEQFF | . | TRBV9
CASSPGTGGTQYF | TRBD1 | TRBV19
CASSLGLTQYF | . | TRBV28
CASRRGGLADQGQFF | TRBD2 | TRBV6-5
CASSRTGDYGYTF | TRBD1 | TRBV7-9
CASSLSRGVMNTEAFF | . | TRBV27
CASSLGTSLHGELFF | TRBD2 | TRBV5-4
CSSSRGAGGYTF | . | TRBV7-9
CASSYSTGQGYEQYF | TRBD1 | TRBV6-5
CAWSSGLVGFWDQPQHF | . | TRBV30
CASSVGQKETQYF | . | TRBV5-6
CASSNPEPEQGGVGTEAFF | . | TRBV21-1
CAGQGANSYEQYF | TRBD1 | TRBV6-1
CAWTYGQVTNTEAFF | TRBD1 | TRBV30
CASSPTGSDEQYF | TRBD1 | TRBV5-1
CSARSRGTQYF | . | TRBV20-1
CASSLAQAVRGYTF | . | TRBV7-8
CASTRGQRWSYEQYF | . | TRBV6-5
CASSLDSEAFF | . | TRBV11-2
CASSEWGQGMQYF | TRBD1 | TRBV25-1
CSILIQGAGGYTF | TRBD1 | TRBV29-1
CASSPGLAGGPGTDTQYF | TRBD2 | TRBV7-9
CASSQTGVSSYEQYF | TRBD1 | TRBV7-9
CASSGLRAALAYEQYF | . | TRBV6-1
CASSLDRDRGHNEQYF | TRBD1 | TRBV5-6
CASRGAGGPNYGYTF | TRBD1 | TRBV2
CASSRRGNTEAFF | . | TRBV13
CASSDQGAGTGELFF | TRBD1 | TRBV2
CASSFQGWNTEAFF | . | TRBV25-1
CASSPNAGTRAFF | . | TRBV28
CASSWDRGSDTQYF | TRBD1 | TRBV2
CASSLGLAGNYEQYF | TRBD2 | TRBV7-2
CASSLPTGAEAFF | TRBD1 | TRBV27
CASSLGGQSSYEQYF | . | TRBV13
CASSLDTYGYTF | . | TRBV5-6
CASLETNEKLFF | . | TRBV2
CAISNRQDGTEAFF | . | TRBV10-3
CASSVDRVTGELFF | . | TRBV9
CASSVGLAGTDTQYF | . | TRBV2
CASSRSQTGFYGNEQYF | TRBD1 | TRBV28
CASSYSAGGSDTQYF | . | TRBV6-5
CASTYRSQETQYF | . | TRBV5-1
CAWSAGQGAYEQYF | TRBD1 | TRBV30
CASSPGTALLEKLFF | TRBD1 | TRBV5-1
CASSQETGREYF | . | TRBV4-1
CASSLKGAVAEAFF | . | TRBV5-1
CASAPVSGTDTQYF | . | TRBV6-5
CASSSLILAGGQETQYF | TRBD2 | TRBV11-3
CASSQVGGAGGGHEQFF | TRBD2 | TRBV4-2
CASRRAGESTDTQYF | TRBD2 | TRBV6-1
CASSVGTGWSPQHF | TRBD1 | TRBV19